The rows below give T cell receptor beta chains drawn from one sample of a study of neurological immune-mediated disorders. MiXCR, run by TCRdb on the 5' RACE reads, gives a single entry per CDR3 protein. The table lists about 80,000 distinct CDR3 sequences, about 5.5% of them singletons. The sequencing sample was made of PBMCs. These receptors were taken from a woman aged 30 to 39 with multiple sclerosis. CDR3s include the opening cysteine and the closing phenylalanine or tryptophan. The D gene is left open where the match is weak. Size tells how often a clone was seen (once, few, many) or the class of an expanded clone, and some rows leave it out.

>TRBJ1-5|-|TRBV6-5|many
CASSYDRNQPQHF
TGTGCCAGCAGTTACGACAGAAATCAGCCCCAGCATTTT
>TRBJ1-1|-|TRBV5-1|-
CASSLEPNTEAFF
TGCGCCAGCAGCTTGGAGCCGAACACTGAAGCTTTCTTT
>TRBJ2-7|TRBD2|TRBV20-1|many
CSARPGGGVSYEQYF
TGCAGTGCTAGGCCGGGTGGGGGGGTCTCCTACGAGCAGTACTTC
>TRBJ2-3|TRBD2|TRBV11-2|many
CASSFGLAGRTDTQYF
TGTGCCAGCAGCTTTGGACTAGCCGGACGCACAGATACGCAGTATTTT
>TRBJ1-1|-|TRBV6-6|-
CASSYSVRNTEAFF
TGTGCCAGCAGTTACTCGGTGAGAAACACTGAAGCTTTCTTT
>TRBJ2-7|-|TRBV20-1|many
CSVTGEPHFSYEQYF
TGCAGTGTCACGGGAGAACCTCACTTCTCCTACGAGCAGTACTTC
>TRBJ2-2|TRBD2|TRBV7-9|many
CASSQRASGNTGELFF
TGTGCCAGCAGCCAGAGAGCTAGCGGGAACACCGGGGAGCTGTTTTTT
>TRBJ2-7|-|TRBV14|-
CASGRQGGTYEQYF
TGTGCCAGCGGGAGGCAGGGGGGAACCTACGAGCAGTACTTC
>TRBJ2-2|TRBD2|TRBV20-1|many
CSARTSGGAGGELFF
TGCAGTGCGAGGACTAGCGGGGGGGCCGGCGGGGAGCTGTTTTTT
>TRBJ1-1|-|TRBV20-1|many
CSATKPQSAEAFF
TGCAGTGCTACCAAGCCCCAGAGTGCTGAAGCTTTCTTT
>TRBJ1-2|TRBD1|TRBV28|few
CASSLGQGTDGYTF
TGTGCCAGCAGTTTAGGACAGGGGACGGATGGCTACACCTTC
>TRBJ2-1|-|TRBV3-1|many
CASSRGHRKQFF
TGTGCCAGCAGCCGCGGACACCGTAAGCAGTTCTTC
>TRBJ1-1|-|TRBV3-1|many
CASSQNAGDTEAFF
TGTGCCAGCAGCCAAAACGCGGGGGACACTGAAGCTTTCTTT
>TRBJ2-3|TRBD1|TRBV5-1|many
CASSLGGGPDTQYF
TGCGCCAGCAGCTTGGGAGGGGGCCCAGATACGCAGTATTTT
>TRBJ2-7|TRBD2|TRBV7-9|many
CASSLALRTSGGFSYEQYF
TGTGCCAGCAGCTTAGCTTTGAGGACTAGCGGGGGTTTCTCCTACGAGCAGTACTTC
>TRBJ1-1|-|TRBV5-1|few
CASSLGGLVDEAFF
TGCGCCAGCAGCTTGGGAGGTCTGGTTGATGAAGCTTTCTTT
>TRBJ2-7|TRBD2|TRBV12-3/TRBV12-4|many
CASSFYGLGSYEQYF
TGTGCCAGCAGTTTCTATGGACTAGGGTCCTACGAGCAGTACTTC
>TRBJ1-6|TRBD1|TRBV5-1|many
CASSLVGPRRGRDSPLHF
TGCGCCAGCAGCTTGGTGGGGCCGAGGAGGGGGCGCGATTCACCCCTCCACTTT
>TRBJ2-7|TRBD1|TRBV7-9|many
CASSKTGAYEQYF
TGTGCCAGCAGCAAAACAGGGGCCTACGAGCAGTACTTC
>TRBJ1-5|-|TRBV20-1|many
CSASPQDGQPQHF
TGCAGTGCTAGTCCCCAGGACGGCCAGCCCCAGCATTTT
>TRBJ1-2|-|TRBV5-5|many
CASSSDGTYYGYTF
TGTGCCAGCAGTTCGGACGGAACCTACTATGGCTACACCTTC
>TRBJ1-2|-|TRBV9|many
CASSLETF
TGTGCCAGCAGCTTAGAAACGTTC
>TRBJ2-2|TRBD1|TRBV5-1|many
CASSLGTGGFDTGELFF
TGCGCCAGCAGCCTAGGGACAGGGGGCTTTGACACCGGGGAGCTGTTTTTT
>TRBJ1-1|TRBD1|TRBV5-6|many
CASSFGTGGPEAFF
TGTGCCAGCAGCTTCGGGACAGGGGGTCCTGAAGCTTTCTTT
>TRBJ2-3|TRBD1|TRBV5-1|many
CASSSDRADTQYF
TGCGCCAGCAGCTCAGACAGGGCGGATACGCAGTATTTT
>TRBJ2-5|TRBD1|TRBV10-2|many
CASSDYRGLETQYF
TGCGCCAGCAGTGACTACAGGGGGCTGGAGACCCAGTACTTC
>TRBJ2-1|-|TRBV3-1|-
CASSHLLAREQFF
TGTGCCAGCAGCCACCTCTTGGCCAGGGAGCAGTTCTTC